The 3 T cell receptor beta chains in this list originate from one sample, sequenced in a study of follicular helper T cells after annual influenza vaccination (dated by TCRdb to 2016 to 2017). The protocol used for the library was the immunoSEQ multiplex PCR assay. Sourced from immuneACCESS, this table was stored by TCRdb with only in-frame sequences that have V and J called. A share of the clones is absent; for the studies checked, an unresolved V gene accounts for under half, and the remainder has no known explanation. The sample table lists 10,000 or so clones, around 84% of them with a count of one. The leading ten clones occupy around 0.86% of the sample. The sample's time point label is to be understood as: 2014-2015 season, pre-vaccination. The sequenced sample was CXCR5- memory CD4+ T cells sorted from blood, obtained on the day of influenza vaccination. Interpreted using the paper, the cell subset or site label stands for: CXCR5- memory CD4 T cells. These receptors all stem from an adult who received the influenza vaccine.

V usage is TRBV10-2 and J usage is TRBJ2-7; 8 bases align to TRBD1. CDR3 length: 13 residues. V lost 6 bases and J lost 5; bases outside the gene matches: 6. Germline CDR1 is WSHSY and CDR2 is SAAADI. The CDR3 here is CASRTGAGHEQYF. CDR3 in DNA: TGCGCCAGCAGGACAGGGGCGGGCCACGAGCAGTACTTC.

The J gene is TRBJ2-7, the V gene TRBV18; TRBD2 is a possible D gene (5 bases). Germline V CDR1 and CDR2: KGHSH, LQKENI. CDR3 length: 15 residues. Trimming left V 2 bases short and J 1 base short, with 12 bases between. The CDR3 DNA follows: TGTGCCAGCTCACCAGCGGGCGGAGAATCCTACGAGCAGTACTTC. Protein: CASSPAGGESYEQYF.

The chain couples TRBV28 to TRBJ2-2; D may be TRBD1 (6 bases). CDR1 MDHEN and CDR2 SYDVKM come from the germline V gene. V dropped 8 bases and J dropped 6 bases, with 19 bases sitting between them. The CDR3 sequence is 15 residues long. CDR3 DNA: TGTGCCAGCGGGGCGCAGGGGTATCGGGCCGGGGAGCTGTTTTTT. Protein product: CASGAQGYRAGELFF.